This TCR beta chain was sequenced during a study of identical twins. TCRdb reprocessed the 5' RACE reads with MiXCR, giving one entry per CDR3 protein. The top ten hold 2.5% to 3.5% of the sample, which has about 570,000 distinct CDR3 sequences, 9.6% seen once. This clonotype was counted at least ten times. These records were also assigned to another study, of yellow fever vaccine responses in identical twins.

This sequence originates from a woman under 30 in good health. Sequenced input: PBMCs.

CDR3 DNA sequence: TGCAGTGCTATTAGGGACAGGGCAAGCAATCAGCCCCAGCATTTT. It yields the protein CSAIRDRASNQPQHF. V usage is TRBV20-1 and J usage is TRBJ1-5, with 9 bases aligning to TRBD1. V lost 4 bases to trimming and J lost 1 base; unmatched junction nucleotides: 5. The germline V gene has CDR1 DFQATT and CDR2 SNEGSKA (reference sequence). The CDR3 is 15 residues long.